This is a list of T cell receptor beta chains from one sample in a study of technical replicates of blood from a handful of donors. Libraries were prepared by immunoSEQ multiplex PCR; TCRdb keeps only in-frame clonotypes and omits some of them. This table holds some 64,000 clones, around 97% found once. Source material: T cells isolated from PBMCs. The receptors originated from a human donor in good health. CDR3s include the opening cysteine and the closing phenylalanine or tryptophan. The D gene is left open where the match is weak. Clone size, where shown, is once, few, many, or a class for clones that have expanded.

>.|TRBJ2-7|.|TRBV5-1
TGCGCCAGCAAGGACAACTACGAGCAGTACTTC
CASKDNYEQYF
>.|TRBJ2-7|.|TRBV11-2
TGTGCCAGCAGCTTAGTCGACAGACCCGGGGAGCAGTACTTC
CASSLVDRPGEQYF
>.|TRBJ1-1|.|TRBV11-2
TGTGCCAGCAGCTTTTTACGAGCGGGAAGAAAGACTGAAGCTTTCTTT
CASSFLRAGRKTEAFF
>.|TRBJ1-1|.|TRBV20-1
TGCAGTGCAGCTATTTCAGGAGAAGCTTTCTTT
CSAAISGEAFF
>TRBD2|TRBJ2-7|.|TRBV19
TGTGCCAGTAGCATAGATCTCACGGGACTAGCGACGGGATCGGACGAGCAGTACTTC
CASSIDLTGLATGSDEQYF
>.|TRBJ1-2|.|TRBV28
TGTGCCAGCGGGCCCGGCAGGGGCTTTCCTAACTATGGCTACACCTTC
CASGPGRGFPNYGYTF
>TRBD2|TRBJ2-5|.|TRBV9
TGTGCCAGCAGCGACGCGGGGGGGCCGGGGGAGACCCAGTACTTC
CASSDAGGPGETQYF
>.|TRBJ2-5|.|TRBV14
TGTGCCAGCAGGGGCAAGCCGAAGGAGACCCAGTACTTC
CASRGKPKETQYF
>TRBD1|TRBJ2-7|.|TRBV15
TGTGCCACCAGCAGAGATCTGTGGACAGGTTCCTACGAGCAGTACTTC
CATSRDLWTGSYEQYF
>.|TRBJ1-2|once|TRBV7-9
TGTGCCAGCAGCTTAGTGGGGGAGGATGGCTACACCTTC
CASSLVGEDGYTF
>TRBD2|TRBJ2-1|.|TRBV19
TGTGCCACCGCCTTAGCGGGCTCCTACAATGAGCAGTTCTTC
CATALAGSYNEQFF
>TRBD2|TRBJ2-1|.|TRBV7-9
TGTGCCAGCAGCTTAGGTCTGCGGGGGGGCTTACATGAGCAGTTCTTC
CASSLGLRGGLHEQFF
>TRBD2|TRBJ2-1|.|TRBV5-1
TGCGCCAGCAGCTTGGGACTAGCCGTCGGTTTGGATGAGCAGTTCTTC
CASSLGLAVGLDEQFF
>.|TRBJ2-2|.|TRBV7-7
TGTGCTAGCAGTTCCGGGTCTTCCACCGGGGAGCTGTTTTTT
CASSSGSSTGELFF
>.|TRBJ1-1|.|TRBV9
TGTGCCAGCAGCGTAGGAGTTGAGAACACTGAAGCTTTCTTT
CASSVGVENTEAFF
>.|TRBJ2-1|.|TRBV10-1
TGCGCCAGCAGTCCTGGCCTTTTACGGGGCAATGAGCAGTTCTTC
CASSPGLLRGNEQFF
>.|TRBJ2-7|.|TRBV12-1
TGTGCCAGCAGCGACCGGGACAGGGACCACGAGCAGTACTTC
CASSDRDRDHEQYF
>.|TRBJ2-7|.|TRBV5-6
TGTGCCAGCAGCTTCAGGTTTCCCGCCTACGAGCAGTACTTC
CASSFRFPAYEQYF
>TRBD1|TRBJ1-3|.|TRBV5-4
TGTGCCAGCAGCTTCGCAGGGGGTGGAAACACCATATATTTT
CASSFAGGGNTIYF
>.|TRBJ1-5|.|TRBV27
TGTGCCAGCAGCCCCATAGAAGCGGGGGGGGTACGCAATCAGCCCCAGCATTTT
CASSPIEAGGVRNQPQHF
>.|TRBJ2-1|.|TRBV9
TGTGCCAGCAGCGTTGTCCCTGCTAGCTCCTACAATGAGCAGTTCTTC
CASSVVPASSYNEQFF
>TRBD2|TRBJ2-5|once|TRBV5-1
TGCGCCAGCAGCAAAGGGACTAGCAAAGAGACCCAGTACTTC
CASSKGTSKETQYF
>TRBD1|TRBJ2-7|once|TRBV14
TGTGCCAGCAGCCGCCCCGGGACAGGGTCTTCCGAGCAGTACTTC
CASSRPGTGSSEQYF